This T cell receptor (beta chain) was found in a study of T cell responses to AZD1222 COVID-19 vaccine. Study in general: Some second doses came at about 4 weeks and others at about 12 weeks; these were pooled.

Study-wide points: Vaccination with two AZD1222 doses was followed by a rise in Spike-specific TCR breadth and depth. Repertoire collection took place solely once the T cell response had peaked.

On this clone: Antigen: not known.

Generated by immunoSEQ multiplex PCR, the TCRdb table keeps only in-frame clones and is missing some. The sample carries about 55,000 clones, around 85% recorded once. The V gene's germline CDR1 is PRHDT and CDR2 FYEKMQ (reference sequence). Trimming removed 5 bases from V and 5 bases from J; junction bases left unmatched: 8. This CDR3 is built from 14 residues. The V and J genes are TRBV13 and TRBJ1-2; 7 positions agree with TRBD1. Sequencing used peripheral blood, obtained on day 0 of AZD1222 vaccination. This clonotype was sampled from an adult in good health. CDR3 residues: CASSPMTGRYGYTF. CDR3 nucleotide sequence: TGTGCCAGCAGCCCAATGACAGGGAGGTATGGCTACACCTTC.